The entry below gives a single T cell receptor (beta chain) sequence along with its context. Using TCRalpha and TCRbeta cDNA, the researchers carried out two nested PCRs that lasted approximately 17 and 9 cycles. TCRdb re-analyzed the 5' RACE reads; it lists each CDR3 protein once, without DNA. In all, the sample yields around 220,000 distinct CDR3 sequences. The data were obtained in a study of monozygotic twins with inflammatory bowel disease. The sequence was collected from a human donor with ulcerative colitis or Crohn's disease, or a healthy co-twin of an affected twin (not recorded which). What was sequenced was blood.

This CDR3 is CASSLGRTGQQYF. The gene calls are TRBV6-5 and TRBJ2-7; with no DNA, the TCRdb D assignment of TRBD2 cannot be verified. The CDR3 sequence is 13 residues long. Germline V gene sequence: CDR1 MNHEY, CDR2 SVGAGI.